The subject of this entry is one TCR beta chain. The germline V gene has CDR1 KGHDR and CDR2 SFDVKD. The trim removed 0 bases at V and 6 bases at J, leaving 5 bases unmatched. The CDR3 covers 18 residues. This table comes from immunoSEQ multiplex PCR, and its TCRdb copy is limited to in-frame clones, with some not included. Here the sample spans fewer than 200,000 clones, 85% to 95% being singletons. The sample is drawn from a study of T cell responses to AZD1222 COVID-19 vaccine. This rearrangement joins TRBV24-1 to TRBJ2-2, with 14 bases fitting TRBD2. This specimen was peripheral blood, taken on day 0 of AZD1222 vaccination. The TCR was taken from an adult in good health. The DNA for the CDR3 is TGTGCCACCAGTGATTTGCGGGGACTAGCGGGGGATCCCGGGGAGCTGTTTTTT. Its protein is CATSDLRGLAGDPGELFF.